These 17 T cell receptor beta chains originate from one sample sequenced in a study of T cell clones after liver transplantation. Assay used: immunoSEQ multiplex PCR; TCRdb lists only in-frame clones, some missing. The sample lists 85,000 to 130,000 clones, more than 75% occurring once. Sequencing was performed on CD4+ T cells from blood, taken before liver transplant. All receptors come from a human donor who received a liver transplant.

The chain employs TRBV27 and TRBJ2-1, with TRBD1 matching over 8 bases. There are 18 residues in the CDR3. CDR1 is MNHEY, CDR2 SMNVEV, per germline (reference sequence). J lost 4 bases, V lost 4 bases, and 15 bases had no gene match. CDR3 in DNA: TGTGCCAGCAGTTCCCCCCGATCCGGGACAGGTGTATACAATGAGCAGTTCTTC. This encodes CASSSPRSGTGVYNEQFF.

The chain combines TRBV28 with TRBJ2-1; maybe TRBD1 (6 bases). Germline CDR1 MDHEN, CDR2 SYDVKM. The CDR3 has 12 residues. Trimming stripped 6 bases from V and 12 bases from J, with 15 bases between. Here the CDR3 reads CASRTGNIRQFF. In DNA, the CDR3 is TGTGCCAGCAGAACAGGGAATATTCGGCAGTTCTTC.

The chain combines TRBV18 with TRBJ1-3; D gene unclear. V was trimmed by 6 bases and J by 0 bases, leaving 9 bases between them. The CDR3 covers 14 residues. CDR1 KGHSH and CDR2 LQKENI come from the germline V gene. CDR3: CASSLGNSGNTIYF. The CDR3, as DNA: TGTGCCAGCTCCCTCGGGAACTCTGGAAACACCATATATTTT.

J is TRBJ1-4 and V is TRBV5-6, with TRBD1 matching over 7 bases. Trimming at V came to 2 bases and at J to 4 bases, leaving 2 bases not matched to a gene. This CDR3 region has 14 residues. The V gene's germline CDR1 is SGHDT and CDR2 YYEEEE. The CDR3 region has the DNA TGTGCCAGCAGCTTACAGGGGATTAATGAAAAACTGTTTTTT. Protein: CASSLQGINEKLFF.

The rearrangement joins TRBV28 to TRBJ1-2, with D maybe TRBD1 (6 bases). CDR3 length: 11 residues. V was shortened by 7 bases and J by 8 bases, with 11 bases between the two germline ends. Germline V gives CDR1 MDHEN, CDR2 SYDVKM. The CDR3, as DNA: TGTGCCAGCAATTACAGGGAGGGCTACACCTTC. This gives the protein CASNYREGYTF.

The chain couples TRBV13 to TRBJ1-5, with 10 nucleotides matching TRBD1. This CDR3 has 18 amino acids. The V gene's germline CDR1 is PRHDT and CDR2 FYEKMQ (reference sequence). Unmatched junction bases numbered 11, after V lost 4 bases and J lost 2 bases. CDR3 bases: TGTGCCAGCAGCTCCCGCGACAGGGGGCTTGGGGGCAATCAGCCCCAGCATTTT. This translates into CASSSRDRGLGGNQPQHF.

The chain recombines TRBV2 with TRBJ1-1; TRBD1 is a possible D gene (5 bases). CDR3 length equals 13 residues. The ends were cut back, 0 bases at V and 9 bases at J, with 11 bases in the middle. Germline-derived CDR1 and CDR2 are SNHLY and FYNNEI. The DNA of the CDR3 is TGTGCCAGCAGTGAAGCGCCCCGGGGCCAAGCTTTCTTT. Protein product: CASSEAPRGQAFF.

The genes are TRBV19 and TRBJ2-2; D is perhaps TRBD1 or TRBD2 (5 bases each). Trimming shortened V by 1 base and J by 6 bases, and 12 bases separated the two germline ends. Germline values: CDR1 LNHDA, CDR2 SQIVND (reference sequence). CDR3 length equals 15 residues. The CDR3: CASSIGGPKSGELFF. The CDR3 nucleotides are TGTGCCAGTAGTATAGGGGGACCAAAGTCCGGGGAGCTGTTTTTT.

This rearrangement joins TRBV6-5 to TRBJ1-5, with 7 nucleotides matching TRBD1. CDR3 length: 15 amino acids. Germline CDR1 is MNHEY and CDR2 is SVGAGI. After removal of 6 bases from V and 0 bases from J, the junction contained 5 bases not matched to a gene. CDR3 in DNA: TGTGCCAGCAGATCCGGGACAGCTAGCAATCAGCCCCAGCATTTT. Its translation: CASRSGTASNQPQHF.

In DNA form, the CDR3 reads TGTGCCAGTAGTATCACCACCTCGCTACTAGCGGGGGCGCAGTATTTT. Its translation is CASSITTSLLAGAQYF. This sequence joins TRBV19 and TRBJ2-3; 11 nucleotides line up with TRBD2. V shed 3 bases, J shed 10 bases, and the junction held 12 bases outside the gene matches. The V gene's germline CDR1 is LNHDA and CDR2 SQIVND (reference sequence). The CDR3 is made up of 16 amino acids.

CDR3 DNA: TGCAGTACCGCCGGGGACAGCCCTCCCTACGAGCAGTACTTC. Translated, it gives CSTAGDSPPYEQYF. The chain couples TRBV29-1 to TRBJ2-7, with 7 bases lining up with TRBD1. The CDR3 spans 14 residues. Germline CDR1 and CDR2: SQVTM and ANQGSEA.

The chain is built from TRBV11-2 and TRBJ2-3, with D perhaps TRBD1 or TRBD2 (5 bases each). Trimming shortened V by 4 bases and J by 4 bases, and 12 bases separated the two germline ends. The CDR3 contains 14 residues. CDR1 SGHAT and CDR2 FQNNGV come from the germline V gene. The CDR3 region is CASSSQGRADTQYF. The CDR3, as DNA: TGTGCCAGCAGCTCGCAGGGACGTGCAGATACGCAGTATTTT.

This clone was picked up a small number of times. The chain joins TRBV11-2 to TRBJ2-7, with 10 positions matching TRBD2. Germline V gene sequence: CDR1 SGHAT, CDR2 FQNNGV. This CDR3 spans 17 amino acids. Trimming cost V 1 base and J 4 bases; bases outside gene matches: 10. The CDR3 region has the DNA TGTGCCAGCAGCTTAGCCCCTAGCGGGAGAGGGGCTTACGAGCAGTACTTC. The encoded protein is CASSLAPSGRGAYEQYF.

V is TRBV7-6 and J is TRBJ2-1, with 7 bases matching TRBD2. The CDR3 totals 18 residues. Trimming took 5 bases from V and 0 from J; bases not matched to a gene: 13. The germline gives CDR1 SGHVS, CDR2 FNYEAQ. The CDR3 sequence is CASSPRRGFESSYNEQFF. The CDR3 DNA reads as TGTGCCAGCAGCCCCCGGCGGGGGTTCGAGAGCTCCTACAATGAGCAGTTCTTC.

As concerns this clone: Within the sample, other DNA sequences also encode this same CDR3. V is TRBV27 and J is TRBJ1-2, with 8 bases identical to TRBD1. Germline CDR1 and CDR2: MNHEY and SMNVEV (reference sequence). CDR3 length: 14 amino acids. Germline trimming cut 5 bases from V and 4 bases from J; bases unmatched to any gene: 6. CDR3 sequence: CASSPRQGTYGYTF. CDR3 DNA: TGTGCCAGCAGTCCCCGACAGGGGACCTATGGCTACACCTTC.

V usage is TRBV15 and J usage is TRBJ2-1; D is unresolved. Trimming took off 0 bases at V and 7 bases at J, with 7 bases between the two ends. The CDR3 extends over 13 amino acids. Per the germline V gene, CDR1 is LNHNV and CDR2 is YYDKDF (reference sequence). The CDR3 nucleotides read TGTGCCACCAGCAGAGATTACGGGAATGAGCAGTTCTTC. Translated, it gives CATSRDYGNEQFF.

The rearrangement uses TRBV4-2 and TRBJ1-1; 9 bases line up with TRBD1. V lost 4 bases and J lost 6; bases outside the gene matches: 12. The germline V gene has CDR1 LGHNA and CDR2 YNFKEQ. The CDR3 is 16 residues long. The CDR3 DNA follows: TGTGCCAGCAGCCCTAGGGACAGGGTGGGATCAGCTGAAGCTTTCTTT. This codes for CASSPRDRVGSAEAFF.